Only one count was recorded for the clone carrying this TCR beta chain. Trimming at V came to 4 bases and at J to 5 bases, leaving 12 bases not matched to a gene. CDR3 length equals 16 residues. The germline V gene encodes CDR1 LGHNA and CDR2 YNFKEQ. The sample comes from a study of blood T cell repertoires in COVID-19. Study processing details: Estimates of nucleated cell counts were drawn from the amplification of reference gene primers. Only in-frame clones appear in the TCRdb table, and some are missing; sequencing was by immunoSEQ multiplex PCR. V and J calls and clone size are copied from that table; D and trimming were computed from the DNA. The sample shows some 250,000 clones, about nine tenths of them seen only once.

The sequence derives from a human donor in a cohort exposed to, infected with or recovered from COVID-19 (not recorded which). The donor label of this sample is uncertain. Sequenced input: PBMCs or T cells enriched from blood (not recorded which). The chain recombines TRBV4-2 with TRBJ2-5; TRBD2 aligns across 8 bases. The CDR3 spells CASSLSGSGGGETQYF. The CDR3 DNA sequence: TGTGCCAGCAGCCTGTCGGGGAGCGGGGGAGGGGAGACCCAGTACTTC.